Below, 26 T cell receptor beta chains from the same sample are listed, as sequenced in a study of blood T cell repertoires in COVID-19. Sequencing used immunoSEQ multiplex PCR; TCRdb keeps in-frame clones, though not all of them. The sample has roughly 280,000 clones; under 90% are singletons. The specimen sequenced was peripheral blood. The source is a man between 45 and 60 years old with acute or convalescent COVID-19.

This clone has at least ten counts. The rearrangement joins TRBV2 to TRBJ1-1, with TRBD1 matching 8 bases. The germline V gene has CDR1 SNHLY and CDR2 FYNNEI. J gave up 4 bases and V 2 bases, and 3 bases lay outside the gene matches. This CDR3 comprises 14 residues. Here the CDR3 DNA reads TGTGCCAGCAGTGAACAGGGGGCCCTCACTGAAGCTTTCTTT. This encodes CASSEQGALTEAFF.

This chain joins TRBV5-1 and TRBJ1-3, with D maybe TRBD1 (5 bases). In germline, CDR1 is SGHRS, CDR2 YFSETQ. This CDR3 spans 16 amino acids. V was pared by 4 bases and J by 3 bases, with 17 bases between. The CDR3 is CASSPNLGLYGNTIYF. The CDR3 DNA reads TGCGCCAGCAGCCCCAACTTGGGACTATATGGAAACACCATATATTTT.

The chain recombines TRBV5-5 with TRBJ2-3; unclear D gene. Trimming left V 4 bases short and J 4 bases short, with 13 bases between. CDR1 is SGHKS and CDR2 is YYEKEE in the germline V gene (reference sequence). The CDR3 runs 14 residues. Here the CDR3 reads CASSLGSPADTQYF. In DNA form, the CDR3 reads TGTGCCAGCAGCCTGGGTAGTCCCGCAGATACGCAGTATTTT.

The genes are TRBV4-2 and TRBJ2-5; possible D gene TRBD1, 5 bases. CDR3 length: 15 residues. Germline V CDR1 and CDR2: LGHNA, YNFKEQ. V was trimmed by 1 base and J by 3 bases, leaving 12 bases between them. The CDR3 protein is CASSQVQGREETQYF. The CDR3 DNA is TGTGCCAGCAGCCAAGTTCAAGGCAGGGAAGAGACCCAGTACTTC.

J is TRBJ2-1 and V is TRBV7-3; TRBD2 aligns across 12 bases. The CDR3 totals 15 residues. After removal of 6 bases from V and 8 bases from J, the junction contained 8 bases not matched to a gene. CDR1 and CDR2 (germline): SGHTA, FQGTGA. DNA of the CDR3: TGTGCCAGCAGTCGGACTAGCGGGGCCGGAGATGAGCAGTTCTTC. It is translated as CASSRTSGAGDEQFF.

The rearrangement links TRBV27 to TRBJ1-2; 9 nucleotides align to TRBD1. Unmatched junction bases numbered 5, after V lost 1 base and J lost 8 bases. The CDR3 covers 14 residues. Germline CDR1 is MNHEY and CDR2 is SMNVEV (reference sequence). The CDR3 sequence is CASSLYTGGQGYTF. As DNA, the CDR3 is TGTGCCAGCAGTTTATACACAGGGGGCCAGGGCTACACCTTC.

The chain has TRBV6-2 or TRBV6-3 and TRBJ1-2; 10 nucleotides align to TRBD1. The CDR3 length is 15 residues. Germline CDR1 and CDR2: MNHEY and SVGEGT. Losses at the gene ends were 6 bases for V and 4 bases for J; bases not matched to a gene: 8. CDR3 nucleotides: TGTGCCAGCAGCCGAGTCCGGGACAGGGGCTATGGCTACACCTTC. Its protein is CASSRVRDRGYGYTF.

J is TRBJ1-6 and V is TRBV6-2 or TRBV6-3; D is possibly TRBD1 (5 bases). The V end was cut by 1 base, the J end by 4 bases, with 11 bases between. The CDR3 sequence is 16 residues long. The germline gives CDR1 MNHEY, CDR2 SVGEGT. CDR3 protein: CASSYWQGGYNSPLHF. The DNA of the CDR3 is TGTGCCAGCAGTTACTGGCAGGGCGGTTATAATTCACCCCTCCACTTT.

V gene TRBV12-3 or TRBV12-4 combines with J gene TRBJ2-7; D is perhaps TRBD1 (6 bases). The CDR3 sequence is 12 residues long. Trimming cost V 4 bases and J 4 bases, with 8 bases left between them. CDR3 sequence reads: CASSWGLYEQYF. The CDR3 DNA is TGTGCCAGCAGTTGGGGGCTATACGAGCAGTACTTC.

The chain recombines TRBV3-1 (or the pseudogene TRBV3-2) with TRBJ2-7, with 9 bases matching TRBD1. This CDR3 comprises 16 residues. V lost 3 bases to trimming and J lost 0 bases; unmatched junction nucleotides: 6. Germline V gene sequence: CDR1 LGHDT, CDR2 YNNKEL (reference sequence). CDR3 nucleotide sequence: TGTGCCAGCAGCCACTACAGGGGGCCGATCTCCTACGAGCAGTACTTC. It encodes CASSHYRGPISYEQYF.

V and J are TRBV19 and TRBJ2-3, with 7 bases fitting TRBD1. The length of the CDR3 is 15 residues. V was clipped by 6 bases and J by 2 bases; unmatched bases: 8. Per germline, CDR1 LNHDA and CDR2 SQIVND (reference sequence). CDR3 amino acids: CASSLTGTDTDTQYF. CDR3 coding DNA: TGTGCCAGTAGCCTCACCGGGACAGACACAGATACGCAGTATTTT. Together with reference TRBV19 and TRBJ2-3, the CDR3 gives the full variable domain: DGGITQSPKYLFRKEGQNVTLSCEQNLNHDAMYWYRQDPGQGLRLIYYSQIVNDFQKGDIAEGYSVSREKKESFPLTVTSAQKNPTAFYLCASSLTGTDTDTQYFGPGTRLTVL.

This clone was counted a few times. V and J are TRBV2 and TRBJ1-5; TRBD1 agrees at 9 bases. Germline CDR1 is SNHLY and CDR2 is FYNNEI. This CDR3 is built from 13 residues. The V and J ends lost 6 bases and 4 bases, in that order; junction bases with no gene match: 1. The CDR3 is CASRDRGNQPQHF. In DNA form, the CDR3 reads TGTGCCAGCAGAGACAGGGGGAATCAGCCCCAGCATTTT.

The rearrangement uses TRBV5-5 and TRBJ1-3; D gene uncertain. V dropped 0 bases and J dropped 4 bases, with 11 bases sitting between them. The CDR3 spans 15 residues. Germline V gives CDR1 SGHKS, CDR2 YYEKEE (reference sequence). CDR3 amino acids: CASSLELSPGNTIYF. The CDR3 nucleotides read TGTGCCAGCAGCTTGGAACTGAGTCCAGGAAACACCATATATTTT.

A note on this clone: This CDR3 is also generated by other DNA sequences in the sample. The rearrangement links TRBV9 to TRBJ1-1, with a weak D call TRBD1 (5 bases). Trimming cost V 0 bases and J 7 bases, with 7 bases left between them. The CDR3 runs 12 residues. Germline CDR1 is SGDLS and CDR2 is YYNGEE. The CDR3 protein is CASSVVGGEAFF. The CDR3 DNA follows: TGTGCCAGCAGCGTAGTGGGGGGTGAAGCTTTCTTT.

The V gene is TRBV7-2, the J gene TRBJ1-1; D remains unclear. Between the trimmed V and J ends, which lost 4 bases and 3 bases, there was a span of 3 bases. The CDR3 has 11 amino acids. Germline V gives CDR1 SGHTA, CDR2 FQGNSA. CDR3 sequence: CASSSYTEAFF. In nucleotides, the CDR3 is TGTGCCAGCAGCTCCTACACTGAAGCTTTCTTT.

This clone showed up just a few times. CDR3 residues: CASSALGSPYEQYF. CDR3 nucleotide sequence: TGTGCCAGCAGCGCCTTGGGGAGTCCCTACGAGCAGTACTTC. The chain has TRBV9 and TRBJ2-7; D is possibly TRBD2 (5 bases). The V end was cut by 3 bases, the J end by 2 bases, with 12 bases between. Germline V gene data show CDR1 as SGDLS and CDR2 as YYNGEE. This CDR3 contains 14 residues. The full variable domain, rest sourced from reference TRBV9 and TRBJ2-7, is DSGVTQTPKHLITATGQRVTLRCSPRSGDLSVYWYQQSLDQGLQFLIQYYNGEERAKGNILERFSAQQFPDLHSELNLSSLELGDSALYFCASSALGSPYEQYFGPGTRLTVT.

The rearrangement joins TRBV19 to TRBJ2-7; D possibly corresponds to TRBD2 (5 bases). Germline CDR1 and CDR2: LNHDA and SQIVND (reference sequence). V lost 3 bases and J lost 4, with 16 bases in between. This CDR3 has 15 residues. This CDR3 reads CASSITVRDAYEQYF. CDR3 nucleotide sequence: TGTGCCAGTAGTATTACGGTCCGGGATGCGTACGAGCAGTACTTC. Using reference TRBV19 and TRBJ2-7 for the parts outside the CDR3, the full variable domain is DGGITQSPKYLFRKEGQNVTLSCEQNLNHDAMYWYRQDPGQGLRLIYYSQIVNDFQKGDIAEGYSVSREKKESFPLTVTSAQKNPTAFYLCASSITVRDAYEQYFGPGTRLTVT.

The chain recombines TRBV19 with TRBJ2-2, with D maybe TRBD1 (8 bases). This CDR3 region has 15 residues. The V gene lost 4 bases and the J gene lost 7 bases, with 16 bases spanning the gap. Looked up from germline, CDR1 is LNHDA and CDR2 is SQIVND (reference sequence). This CDR3 reads CASSTYRGRDGELFF. CDR3 sequence (DNA): TGTGCCAGTAGTACCTACAGGGGGAGGGACGGGGAGCTGTTTTTT.

The chain combines TRBV10-1 with TRBJ2-3; 7 nucleotides match TRBD1. From germline, CDR1 is WNHNN and CDR2 SYGVQD (reference sequence). The V and J ends lost 5 bases and 1 base, in that order; junction bases with no gene match: 3. CDR3 length: 14 residues. The CDR3 loop is CASSSDRGTDTQYF. The CDR3 nucleotides are TGCGCCAGCAGTTCCGACAGGGGCACAGATACGCAGTATTTT.

The V gene is TRBV3-1 (or the pseudogene TRBV3-2), the J gene TRBJ2-3; 10 bases match TRBD2. Germline V gene lookup returns CDR1 LGHDT and CDR2 YNNKEL (reference sequence). V lost 1 base to trimming and J lost 4 bases; unmatched junction nucleotides: 2. The CDR3 consists of 15 residues. The CDR3 coding sequence is TGTGCCAGCAGCCAAGCCAGCGGGGGGGCAGATACGCAGTATTTT. It encodes CASSQASGGADTQYF.

The chain combines TRBV7-3 with TRBJ1-4; 8 nucleotides agree with TRBD1. The CDR3 contains 13 residues. Germline V gene sequence: CDR1 SGHTA, CDR2 FQGTGA. Losses at the gene ends were 5 bases for V and 8 bases for J; bases not matched to a gene: 4. The CDR3 nucleotides are TGTGCCAGCAGCCCTTACAGGGGGGAAAAACTGTTTTTT. It is translated as CASSPYRGEKLFF.

This clone appeared a few times. Germline is not matched at one junction end, which may reflect a read error. The V and J genes are TRBV27 and TRBJ2-5; D is perhaps TRBD2 (5 bases). Germline CDR1 and CDR2: MNHEY and SMNVEV (reference sequence). The CDR3 is made up of 13 amino acids. CDR3 nucleotide sequence: TGTGCCAGCAGTTTCGTTAATGGGGAGAGCCAGTACTTC. Protein: CASSFVNGESQYF.

V and J are TRBV27 and TRBJ1-5, with TRBD1 identical over 9 bases. The CDR3 contains 15 residues. Per germline, CDR1 MNHEY and CDR2 SMNVEV (reference sequence). Trimming took 9 bases from V and 3 from J; bases not matched to a gene: 9. The chain's CDR3 is CARFGGQGTNQPQHF. The CDR3 DNA reads as TGTGCCAGATTCGGGGGACAGGGTACCAATCAGCCCCAGCATTTT.

This rearrangement joins TRBV5-6 to TRBJ1-1; TRBD1 matches 7 bases. V dropped 5 bases and J dropped 1; count of bases not matched to a gene: 8. The CDR3 extends over 15 amino acids. Looked up from germline, CDR1 is SGHDT and CDR2 is YYEEEE. DNA for the CDR3: TGTGCCAGCAGACAGGGGCCGCGGGAGAACACTGAAGCTTTCTTT. It translates to CASRQGPRENTEAFF.

The gene calls are TRBV3-1 (or the pseudogene TRBV3-2) and TRBJ2-3, with 7 bases identical to TRBD2. J gave up 3 bases and V 5 bases, and 17 bases lay outside the gene matches. This CDR3 comprises 18 residues. The germline V gene has CDR1 LGHDT and CDR2 YNNKEL (reference sequence). The CDR3 protein is CASSRTLPSGGGTDTQYF. The DNA of the CDR3 is TGTGCCAGCAGCAGAACGCTTCCTAGCGGAGGCGGGACAGATACGCAGTATTTT.

This clone was detected only once. This chain joins TRBV14 and TRBJ2-1; 8 bases map to TRBD2. Looked up from germline, CDR1 is SGHDN and CDR2 is FVKESK. Unmatched junction bases numbered 9, after V lost 4 bases and J lost 7 bases. The CDR3 contains 15 residues. DNA for the CDR3: TGTGCCAGCAGCCTCCCGGGACTAGGTTTTAATGAGCAGTTCTTC. Translation: CASSLPGLGFNEQFF.